These 9 T cell receptor beta chains share one sample of origin, sequenced in a study of cytomegalovirus exposure and HLA in healthy donors. The study ran its PCR with 60 Vbeta and 13 Jbeta primers. The method was immunoSEQ multiplex PCR; TCRdb's version includes in-frame clones alone and lacks a portion of them. The sample yields over 85,000 clones, 79% seen once. Sequenced sample: PBMCs. The origin of the receptors is a woman between 40 and 50 years old in good health and CMV-seronegative.

This clone was seen only once. This sequence joins TRBV18 and TRBJ1-6, with D unresolved. CDR3 length: 12 residues. Trimming cost V 3 bases and J 6 bases, with 3 bases left between them. Looked up from germline, CDR1 is KGHSH and CDR2 is LQKENI. The CDR3 loop reads CASSPSNSPLHF. In DNA, the CDR3 is TGTGCCAGCTCACCCTCTAATTCACCCCTCCACTTT.

V is TRBV18 and J is TRBJ2-1, with a weak D call TRBD2 (6 bases). The length of the CDR3 is 17 residues. Germline values: CDR1 KGHSH, CDR2 LQKENI. The ends were cut back, 3 bases at V and 3 bases at J, with 18 bases in the middle. The DNA for the CDR3 is TGTGCCAGCTCACCGCAAACAACCGGGAGCTACTACAATGAGCAGTTCTTC. Translation: CASSPQTTGSYYNEQFF.

The rearrangement joins TRBV19 to TRBJ1-5; 7 nucleotides agree with TRBD1. The CDR3 loop spans 18 amino acids. Germline CDR1 LNHDA, CDR2 SQIVND (reference sequence). V lost 4 bases, J lost 5 bases, and 17 bases stayed unmatched. CDR3 sequence reads: CASSSLGQDPPPHQPQHF. In nucleotides, the CDR3 is TGTGCCAGTAGTAGCCTTGGACAGGATCCCCCCCCTCATCAGCCCCAGCATTTT.

J is TRBJ1-2 and V is TRBV5-1, with 11 bases lining up with TRBD1. The CDR3 sequence is 15 residues long. V shed 2 bases and J 7 bases; nucleotides not matched to a gene: 7. From germline, CDR1 is SGHRS and CDR2 YFSETQ. The chain's CDR3 is CASSLAGQGAGGYTF. In DNA form, the CDR3 reads TGCGCCAGCAGCTTAGCCGGACAGGGGGCGGGTGGCTACACCTTC.

This clone has only one observation. The genes are TRBV29-1 and TRBJ1-1, with D uncertain. The length of the CDR3 is 14 residues. Germline lookup yields CDR1 SQVTM and CDR2 ANQGSEA. The V end was cut by 5 bases, the J end by 2 bases, with 15 bases between. The CDR3 reads CSVSPGVDNTEAFF. CDR3 nucleotides: TGCAGCGTTTCCCCCGGGGTGGACAACACTGAAGCTTTCTTT.

The table lists this clone with a few counts. The chain joins TRBV13 to TRBJ1-1; no clear D. The V gene lost 6 bases and the J gene lost 11 bases, with 13 bases spanning the gap. CDR3 length: 11 residues. Germline V gene data show CDR1 as PRHDT and CDR2 as FYEKMQ (reference sequence). The DNA for the CDR3 is TGTGCCAGCAGTCTGAACAGAACGGCTTTCTTT. This encodes CASSLNRTAFF.

The chain couples TRBV6-5 to TRBJ2-7; 12 bases fit TRBD2. The V gene end was trimmed by 5 bases and the J gene end by 4 bases; junction bases not matched to a gene: 3. Germline loops: CDR1 MNHEY, CDR2 SVGAGI. This CDR3 has 14 amino acids. This chain's CDR3 is CASSSTSGGYEQYF. DNA of the CDR3: TGTGCCAGCAGTAGTACTAGCGGGGGGTACGAGCAGTACTTC.

The chain employs TRBV10-3 and TRBJ2-7; 9 bases are shared with TRBD1. The CDR3 has 19 amino acids. Germline V gives CDR1 ENHRY, CDR2 SYGVKD. Trimming cost V 0 bases and J 3 bases; bases outside gene matches: 15. This CDR3 reads CAISESILRGTGRHYEQYF. CDR3 in DNA: TGTGCCATCAGTGAGTCTATTTTACGGGGGACAGGGAGACACTACGAGCAGTACTTC.

The V and J genes are TRBV9 and TRBJ2-7, with TRBD1 identical over 10 bases. CDR1 SGDLS and CDR2 YYNGEE come from the germline V gene. The V segment lost 4 bases and the J segment 7 bases; nucleotides outside the gene matches: 8. This CDR3 is built from 14 residues. CDR3 protein: CASSISGQGIEQYF. DNA for the CDR3: TGTGCCAGCAGCATATCGGGACAGGGGATTGAGCAGTACTTC. Full variable domain (outside the CDR3, taken from reference TRBV9 and TRBJ2-7): DSGVTQTPKHLITATGQRVTLRCSPRSGDLSVYWYQQSLDQGLQFLIQYYNGEERAKGNILERFSAQQFPDLHSELNLSSLELGDSALYFCASSISGQGIEQYFGPGTRLTVT.